Each of the 29 T cell receptor beta chains below was sequenced from the same sample in a study of cytomegalovirus exposure and HLA in healthy donors. PCR was performed using 60 Vbeta and 13 Jbeta primers. Sequencing used immunoSEQ multiplex PCR; TCRdb keeps in-frame clones, though not all of them. The sample lists under 150,000 clones, 65% to 85% occurring once. The sequencing sample was made of PBMCs. The receptors originated from a woman aged 18-29 years in good health and CMV-seronegative.

This chain joins TRBV5-1 and TRBJ1-2, with TRBD1 identical over 8 bases. In germline, CDR1 is SGHRS, CDR2 YFSETQ. The CDR3 runs 14 residues. With 3 bases clipped from V and 5 bases from J, the junction kept 6 bases outside the gene matches. CDR3 coding DNA: TGCGCCAGCAGCTCCGTGGGACAGGCGTATGGCTACACCTTC. This encodes CASSSVGQAYGYTF.

V is TRBV5-4 and J is TRBJ1-1; 9 bases are a match to TRBD1. CDR1 SGHNT and CDR2 YYREEE come from the germline V gene (reference sequence). V lost 4 bases and J lost 10; bases outside the gene matches: 14. The CDR3 is 15 residues long. This CDR3 is CASSGTGGDNIRAFF. The CDR3 coding sequence is TGTGCCAGCAGCGGAACAGGGGGCGATAACATCCGAGCTTTCTTT.

The chain has TRBV29-1 and TRBJ2-7; TRBD2 is a possible D gene (6 bases). V lost 4 bases and J lost 6, with 13 bases in between. Germline V CDR1 and CDR2: SQVTM, ANQGSEA. This CDR3 is built from 12 residues. The CDR3 DNA reads TGCAGCGTTGCCCGGGACTCGTTCGAGCAGTACTTC. Translating gives CSVARDSFEQYF.

The V gene is TRBV30, the J gene TRBJ2-3, with TRBD2 matching 16 bases. Losses at the gene ends were 2 bases for V and 6 bases for J; bases not matched to a gene: 17. The CDR3 runs to 20 residues. Germline CDR1 GTSNPN, CDR2 SVGIG (reference sequence). Written as DNA, the CDR3 is TGTGCCTGGAGTCTAGAACTACCCGGGACTAGCGGGAGGGCTGGGGATACGCAGTATTTT. Protein sequence: CAWSLELPGTSGRAGDTQYF.

V is TRBV5-1 and J is TRBJ1-4; 8 bases agree with TRBD1. Germline V CDR1 and CDR2: SGHRS, YFSETQ. CDR3 size: 14 residues. The J segment lost 8 bases and the V segment lost 4 bases, leaving 7 bases of the junction unmatched. CDR3 in amino acids: CASSIGQGKEKLFF. CDR3 coding DNA: TGCGCCAGCAGCATTGGACAGGGAAAGGAAAAACTGTTTTTT.

The rearrangement uses TRBV5-6 and TRBJ2-1; TRBD2 agrees at 9 bases. CDR1 is SGHDT, CDR2 YYEEEE, per germline. The CDR3 runs 16 residues. V dropped 3 bases and J dropped 5; count of bases not matched to a gene: 9. DNA of the CDR3: TGTGCCAGCAGCTGGGGCAAGGGACTAGCAGACAATGAGCAGTTCTTC. Translation: CASSWGKGLADNEQFF.

The genes are TRBV5-1 and TRBJ2-7; D possibly corresponds to TRBD1 (6 bases). This CDR3 has 14 residues. Germline-derived CDR1 and CDR2 are SGHRS and YFSETQ. Trimming shortened V by 0 bases and J by 2 bases, and 9 bases separated the two germline ends. In DNA form, the CDR3 reads TGCGCCAGCAGCTTGGAAGCAGGGGCCTACGAGCAGTACTTC. It translates to CASSLEAGAYEQYF.

V and J are TRBV7-2 and TRBJ1-3; D remains ambiguous. The CDR3 totals 12 residues. Per the germline V gene, CDR1 is SGHTA and CDR2 is FQGNSA. V lost 2 bases and J 4 bases, leaving 3 bases between the germline ends. In DNA, the CDR3 is TGTGCCAGCAGCTTAACAGGAAACACCATATATTTT. Translating it yields CASSLTGNTIYF.

The chain recombines TRBV5-6 with TRBJ1-2, with D unclear. The CDR3 totals 15 residues. Germline loops: CDR1 SGHDT, CDR2 YYEEEE. Deletions cut 0 bases from V and 5 bases from J, with 14 bases between. DNA for the CDR3: TGTGCCAGCAGCTTGGCTGGCCGTAACTATTATGGCTACACCTTC. This sequence encodes CASSLAGRNYYGYTF.

The table lists this clone with a few counts. The gene calls are TRBV5-1 and TRBJ2-7; D possibly corresponds to TRBD1 (5 bases). This CDR3 spans 14 amino acids. V was pared by 3 bases and J by 6 bases, with 16 bases between. CDR1 and CDR2 (germline): SGHRS, YFSETQ. This CDR3 is CASSYLEGRGEQYF. CDR3 nucleotides: TGCGCCAGCAGCTACCTAGAAGGAAGGGGCGAGCAGTACTTC. Full variable domain (rest looked up from reference TRBV5-1 and TRBJ2-7): KAGVTQTPRYLIKTRGQQVTLSCSPISGHRSVSWYQQTPGQGLQFLFEYFSETQRNKGNFPGRFSGRQFSNSRSEMNVSTLELGDSALYLCASSYLEGRGEQYFGPGTRLTVT.

The chain employs TRBV29-1 and TRBJ1-1; 12 positions agree with TRBD1. Per the germline V gene, CDR1 is SQVTM and CDR2 is ANQGSEA. The CDR3 runs 16 residues. V was clipped by 7 bases and J by 7 bases; unmatched bases: 16. The CDR3: CSATTGTGGEKIEAFF. CDR3 bases: TGCAGCGCAACTACCGGGACAGGGGGCGAAAAGATTGAAGCTTTCTTT.

This sequence joins TRBV4-2 and TRBJ2-3; 16 bases match TRBD2. Germline trimming cut 3 bases from V and 1 base from J; bases unmatched to any gene: 7. Germline V gene lookup returns CDR1 LGHNA and CDR2 YNFKEQ. The CDR3 has 19 amino acids. Written as DNA, the CDR3 is TGTGCCAGCAGCCAGAGGGGACTAGCGGGAGGGAGTGGCACAGATACGCAGTATTTT. This encodes CASSQRGLAGGSGTDTQYF.

This clone was counted only a few times. The chain employs TRBV5-4 and TRBJ2-1; 7 nucleotides align to TRBD2. This CDR3 has 16 residues. Germline CDR1 reads SGHNT; CDR2 reads YYREEE (reference sequence). V shed 4 bases, J shed 8 bases, and the junction held 15 bases outside the gene matches. CDR3 nucleotide sequence: TGTGCCAGCAGCGAGCGTTCAGGGAGGGCCGGGGATGAGCAGTTCTTC. Its translation is CASSERSGRAGDEQFF.

J is TRBJ2-2 and V is TRBV11-2; 8 positions agree with TRBD2. V gave up 3 bases and J gave up 7 bases; unmatched junction bases: 1. The germline V gene has CDR1 SGHAT and CDR2 FQNNGV. CDR3 length equals 13 residues. CDR3 sequence reads: CASSFLAGGELFF. The CDR3 nucleotides read TGTGCCAGCAGCTTCCTAGCGGGCGGGGAGCTGTTTTTT.

Concerning this clone: Its ends do not fully match the called genes, so a read error is possible. The rearrangement joins TRBV7-9 to TRBJ1-1, with 8 bases aligning to TRBD1. The germline CDR1 and CDR2 sequences are SEHNR and FQNEAQ (reference sequence). The CDR3 extends over 13 amino acids. CDR3 sequence reads: CSSSSTGGTEAFF. Here the CDR3 DNA reads TGTTCCAGCAGTTCTACAGGGGGCACTGAAGCTTTCTTT.

The CDR3 DNA is TGTGCCAGCAGCCGAAGGGGAACAAGGGATTATCAGCCCCAGCATTTT. Its translation is CASSRRGTRDYQPQHF. V is TRBV7-2 and J is TRBJ1-5; D is perhaps TRBD1 (5 bases). Per the germline V gene, CDR1 is SGHTA and CDR2 is FQGNSA. The V end was cut by 5 bases, the J end by 5 bases, with 19 bases between. The CDR3 spans 16 residues.

The CDR3 DNA reads as TGCGCCAGCAGCCCTTTAGAAACGAGACTAGCCAAAAACATTCAGTACTTC. It encodes CASSPLETRLAKNIQYF. The chain has TRBV4-1 and TRBJ2-4; D remains unclear. Germline values: CDR1 MGHRA, CDR2 YSYEKL. The CDR3 contains 17 residues. The V end was cut by 4 bases, the J end by 0 bases, with 16 bases between.

The V gene is TRBV2, the J gene TRBJ1-2; D remains ambiguous. CDR3 length: 11 amino acids. The V gene lost 5 bases and the J gene lost 4 bases, with 5 bases spanning the gap. The germline gives CDR1 SNHLY, CDR2 FYNNEI. CDR3 in DNA: TGTGCCAGCAGTCTCGGCTATGGCTACACCTTC. Protein sequence: CASSLGYGYTF.

This rearrangement joins TRBV5-4 to TRBJ2-3, with 13 bases identical to TRBD2. CDR1 SGHNT and CDR2 YYREEE come from the germline V gene (reference sequence). The CDR3 loop spans 14 amino acids. The V and J ends lost 7 bases and 4 bases, in that order; junction bases with no gene match: 3. The DNA of the CDR3 is TGTGCCAGCTGGACTAGCGGGAGCCCAGATACGCAGTATTTT. Translating it yields CASWTSGSPDTQYF.

This clone was found once. The genes are TRBV28 and TRBJ2-7; 11 bases match TRBD2. Germline V gene lookup returns CDR1 MDHEN and CDR2 SYDVKM. CDR3 length equals 14 residues. The V gene end was trimmed by 5 bases and the J gene end by 6 bases; junction bases not matched to a gene: 6. CDR3 sequence: CASSPLAGASEQYF. The CDR3 DNA follows: TGTGCCAGCAGTCCACTAGCGGGAGCAAGCGAGCAGTACTTC.

This sequence joins TRBV19 and TRBJ2-5; D might be TRBD1 (5 bases). The CDR3 sequence is 14 residues long. The germline V gene encodes CDR1 LNHDA and CDR2 SQIVND (reference sequence). Between the trimmed V and J ends, which lost 1 base and 3 bases, there was a span of 9 bases. The CDR3 is CASSIVSGKETQYF. The CDR3 bases are TGTGCCAGTAGTATAGTGTCAGGGAAAGAGACCCAGTACTTC.

The chain is built from TRBV27 and TRBJ2-7, with 8 bases matching TRBD1. The CDR3 contains 15 residues. CDR1 is MNHEY and CDR2 is SMNVEV in the germline V gene (reference sequence). J was trimmed by 0 bases and V by 3 bases; bases with no gene match: 4. The CDR3, as DNA: TGTGCCAGCAGTTTCGGGACAGGAAGCTCCTACGAGCAGTACTTC. It codes for CASSFGTGSSYEQYF.

This clone has a single count. The chain carries TRBV5-1 and TRBJ2-1; 10 positions match TRBD2. The CDR3 extends over 15 amino acids. Per germline, CDR1 SGHRS and CDR2 YFSETQ. V lost 4 bases to trimming and J lost 4 bases; unmatched junction nucleotides: 5. CDR3: CASSMGTSAYNEQFF. The CDR3 coding sequence is TGCGCCAGCAGCATGGGGACTAGCGCTTACAATGAGCAGTTCTTC.

This chain joins TRBV15 and TRBJ1-1; 8 bases agree with TRBD1. V shed 0 bases, J shed 5 bases, and the junction held 8 bases outside the gene matches. The length of the CDR3 is 16 residues. Germline lookup yields CDR1 LNHNV and CDR2 YYDKDF (reference sequence). CDR3: CATSRDYDRGTTEAFF. CDR3 sequence (DNA): TGTGCCACCAGCAGAGATTATGACAGGGGAACAACTGAAGCTTTCTTT.

This chain joins TRBV5-1 and TRBJ1-1, with D unresolved. CDR1 SGHRS and CDR2 YFSETQ come from the germline V gene. With 4 bases removed from V and 4 bases from J, the gap between germline ends came to 17 bases. This CDR3 has 15 amino acids. The CDR3 is CASSPYSGVGTEAFF. CDR3 DNA: TGCGCCAGCAGCCCGTACAGCGGGGTGGGCACTGAAGCTTTCTTT.

The chain is built from TRBV19 and TRBJ2-7, with 11 bases fitting TRBD2. After removal of 7 bases from V and 1 base from J, the junction contained 12 bases not matched to a gene. Germline CDR1 reads LNHDA; CDR2 reads SQIVND (reference sequence). CDR3 length: 17 amino acids. CDR3 in DNA: TGTGCCAGTATGTCCGGGACTAGCGGAGATGGGTCCTACGAGCAGTACTTC. This translates into CASMSGTSGDGSYEQYF.

J is TRBJ1-1 and V is TRBV30, with D tentatively TRBD1 (5 bases). The V end lost 8 bases, the J end lost 0 bases, and 19 bases lay between the germline ends. Germline V gives CDR1 GTSNPN, CDR2 SVGIG (reference sequence). The CDR3 has 15 amino acids. The CDR3 protein is CAAGGHTFMNTEAFF. In DNA form, the CDR3 reads TGTGCCGCGGGAGGACACACGTTCATGAACACTGAAGCTTTCTTT.

The V and J genes are TRBV30 and TRBJ1-1; D possibly corresponds to TRBD1 (5 bases). With 5 bases removed from V and 7 bases from J, the gap between germline ends came to 14 bases. Germline CDR1 and CDR2: GTSNPN and SVGIG (reference sequence). CDR3 length: 12 amino acids. The CDR3 loop is CAWGRGVYEAFF. The CDR3 DNA sequence: TGTGCCTGGGGCCGGGGGGTATATGAAGCTTTCTTT.

V and J are TRBV7-9 and TRBJ2-7, with a possible D match to TRBD2 (6 bases). The V gene's germline CDR1 is SEHNR and CDR2 FQNEAQ (reference sequence). The CDR3 contains 17 residues. The V end was cut by 5 bases, the J end by 3 bases, with 23 bases between. The CDR3 nucleotides read TGTGCCAGCAGCCCGGGTTTAAAGTCTAGCGAGAGCTACGAGCAGTACTTC. Its protein is CASSPGLKSSESYEQYF.